This T cell receptor beta chain was captured in a study of shared clonotypes between healthy human individuals. As for the study in general: Donors consisted of two women and a few men between 18 and 49.

This clone has just one count. Its antigen remains unidentified. Findings of the study overall: Naive subsets generally exceeded memory subsets in estimated richness.

CDR1 is SGHRS and CDR2 is YFSETQ in the germline V gene. CDR3 length: 13 residues. The V end lost 5 bases, the J end lost 6 bases, and 15 bases lay between the germline ends. Authors' methods: Junction-only sequences without quality scores were provided by ImmunoSEQ, so filtering was different. Sequencing was performed with immunoSEQ multiplex PCR; in TCRdb, only in-frame clones are kept and a portion is missing. V and J calls plus clone size are reproduced from that table; the DNA served to infer D and trimming. The data contain 1.5 million to 2.5 million clones, 85% to 95% of them singletons. In the naive CD8 group, cells lacked CD45RO and were positively selected for CCR7, so terminally differentiated effector memory CD45RA+ cells were left out.

The specimen was naive CD8+ T cells sorted from blood. This clonotype originated in a man aged 18-30 years in good health. The genes are TRBV5-1 and TRBJ2-7; D is perhaps TRBD2 (5 bases). CDR3: CASRYNGVGEQYF. The CDR3 DNA reads TGCGCCAGCAGATATAACGGGGTCGGCGAGCAGTACTTC. Variable domain in full (rest from reference TRBV5-1 and TRBJ2-7): KAGVTQTPRYLIKTRGQQVTLSCSPISGHRSVSWYQQTPGQGLQFLFEYFSETQRNKGNFPGRFSGRQFSNSRSEMNVSTLELGDSALYLCASRYNGVGEQYFGPGTRLTVT.